This T cell receptor (beta chain) comes out of a study of cytomegalovirus exposure and HLA in healthy donors. 60 Vbeta and 13 Jbeta primers were used in PCR. The data were produced by immunoSEQ multiplex PCR, yet TCRdb's version contains in-frame clones alone and is incomplete. The sample consists of approximately 120,000 clones, around three quarters of them appearing once. Though nominally healthy at sampling, donors likely had unrecorded immune exposures. In germline, CDR1 is LNHDA, CDR2 SQIVND (reference sequence). The CDR3 is 14 amino acids. V was cut by 6 bases and J by 3 bases, with 14 bases left in between.

This receptor was taken from a woman between 35 and 50 years old in good health and CMV-seronegative. The chain employs TRBV19 and TRBJ1-1; D might be TRBD1 (6 bases). Sequencing used PBMCs. The CDR3 nucleotides are TGTGCCAGTAGCCCCACGGGGGGCCACACTGAAGCTTTCTTT. This gives the protein CASSPTGGHTEAFF.